This T cell receptor (beta chain) emerged from a study of HIV-infected children after antiretroviral therapy interruption. About the study: Recorded EBV and CMV exposure existed for most children.

Treatment specified: PENTA 11 planned treatment interruption arm or continuous ART arm. From thawed PBMCs, naive CD4+ CD45RA+ CD45RO- T cells were sorted. The CDR3 length is 14 residues. A 3' RACE protocol on RNA, with unique molecular identifiers, produced the TCR library. TCRdb re-called the 3' RACE reads with MiXCR, one entry per CDR3 protein. The table shows about 89,000 distinct CDR3 sequences, with 5.5% to 8.5% occurring only once. The TCR comes from a pool of human donors with HIV. The source was CD45RA+ CD4+ T cells from PBMCs, pooled from several time points, collected from a donor given antiretroviral therapy, either interrupted or continuous. Subset specified: naive CD4+ CD45RA+ CD45RO- T cells. V gene TRBV3-2 combines with J gene TRBJ2-7; the D call in the table, TRBD2, was not verified against the DNA. TRBV3-2 corresponds to a pseudogene. DNA for the CDR3: TGTGCCAGCAGCCCTAGCGGGAGGGCTTCTGAGCAGTACTTC. It encodes CASSPSGRASEQYF.